The present T cell receptor beta chain was sequenced within a study of monozygotic twins with inflammatory bowel disease. Overall study results and limits: It was in IBD patients that TCRbeta diversity (inverse Simpson) was lower than in healthy co-twins.

Note on this clonotype: Its antigen is as yet unknown.

The germline gives CDR1 MGHRA, CDR2 YSYEKL. The CDR3 contains 15 residues. Donors each gave approximately 2.4 ml of blood. Researchers used roughly 3,800 ng of total RNA for each TCR library. From its re-call of the 5' RACE reads, TCRdb lists each CDR3 protein once, without DNA. In total, the table holds some 170,000 distinct CDR3 sequences. The chain joins TRBV4-1 to TRBJ1-4. The sequenced material came from blood. The source is a human donor with ulcerative colitis or Crohn's disease, or a healthy co-twin of an affected twin (not recorded which). The CDR3 reads CASSQEVAANEKLFF.